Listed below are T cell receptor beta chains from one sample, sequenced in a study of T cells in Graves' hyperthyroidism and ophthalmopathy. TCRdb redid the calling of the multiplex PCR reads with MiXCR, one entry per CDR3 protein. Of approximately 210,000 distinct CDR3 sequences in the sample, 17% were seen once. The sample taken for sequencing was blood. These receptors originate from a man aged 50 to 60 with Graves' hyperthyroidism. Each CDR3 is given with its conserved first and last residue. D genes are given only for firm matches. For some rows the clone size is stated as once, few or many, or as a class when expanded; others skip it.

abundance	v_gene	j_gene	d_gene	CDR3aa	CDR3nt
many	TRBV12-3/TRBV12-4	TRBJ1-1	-	CASLPGRRDTEAFF	TGTGCCAGTTTACCGGGACGGAGGGACACTGAAGCTTTCTTT
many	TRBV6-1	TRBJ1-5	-	CASMLMQARPQHF	TGTGCCAGCATGTTAATGCAGGCAAGGCCCCAGCATTTT
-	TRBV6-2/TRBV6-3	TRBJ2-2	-	CASSYRGRGTGELFF	TGTGCCAGCAGTTACAGGGGAAGGGGCACCGGGGAGCTGTTTTTT
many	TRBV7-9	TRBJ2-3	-	CASDEGLLDTQYF	TGTGCCAGCGACGAGGGGTTATTGGATACGCAGTATTTT
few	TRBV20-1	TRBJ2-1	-	CSALSRLSSYNEQFF	TGCAGTGCTCTTTCTAGGCTTAGCTCCTACAATGAGCAGTTCTTC
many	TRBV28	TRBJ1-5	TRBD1	CASSFRQGSQPQHF	TGTGCCAGCAGTTTCAGACAGGGGAGTCAGCCCCAGCATTTT
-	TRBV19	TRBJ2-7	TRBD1	CASSTGTGHYEQYF	TGTGCCAGTAGCACCGGGACAGGCCACTACGAGCAGTACTTC
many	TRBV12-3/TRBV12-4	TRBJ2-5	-	CASSHGPIEGGFQETQYF	TGTGCCAGCAGTCATGGACCCATAGAGGGGGGTTTCCAAGAGACCCAGTACTTC
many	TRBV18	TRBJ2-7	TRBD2	CASSRTSGGNYEQYF	TGTGCCAGCTCACGGACTAGCGGGGGGAACTACGAGCAGTACTTC
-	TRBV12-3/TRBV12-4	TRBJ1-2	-	CASSLVLSLGYTF	TGTGCCAGCAGTTTGGTTCTATCGTTGGGCTACACCTTC
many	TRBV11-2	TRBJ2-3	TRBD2	CASSALSGRVPDTQYF	TGTGCCAGCAGCGCCCTTAGCGGGAGAGTCCCAGATACGCAGTATTTT
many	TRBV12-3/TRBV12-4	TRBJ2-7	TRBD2	CASRAASGTTYEQYF	TGTGCCAGCAGGGCCGCTAGCGGAACTACCTACGAGCAGTACTTC
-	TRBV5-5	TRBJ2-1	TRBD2	CASSFGTSGRGQFF	TGTGCCAGCAGCTTCGGGACTAGCGGGAGGGGGCAGTTCTTC
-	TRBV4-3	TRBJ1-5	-	CASSPTVLNSNQPQHF	TGCGCCAGCAGCCCCACAGTTCTAAATAGCAATCAGCCCCAGCATTTT
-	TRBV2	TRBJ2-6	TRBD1	CASSVTGGSGANVLTF	TGTGCCAGCAGCGTCACAGGGGGTTCCGGGGCCAACGTCCTGACTTTC
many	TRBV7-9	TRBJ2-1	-	CASSAPGNSYNEQFF	TGTGCCAGCAGCGCCCCGGGTAACTCCTACAATGAGCAGTTCTTC
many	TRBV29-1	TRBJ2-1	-	CSVESPGHNNEQFF	TGCAGCGTTGAAAGCCCGGGACATAACAATGAGCAGTTCTTC
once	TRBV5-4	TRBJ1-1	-	CASSSNREGTEAFF	TGTGCCAGCAGCTCCAACAGGGAAGGCACTGAAGCTTTCTTT
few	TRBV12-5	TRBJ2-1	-	CASGLVLGPNNEQFF	TGTGCTAGTGGTTTGGTACTTGGACCGAACAATGAGCAGTTCTTC
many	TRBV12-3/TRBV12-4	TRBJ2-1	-	CASRVTQGYGEQFF	TGTGCCAGCAGAGTGACCCAGGGTTACGGTGAGCAGTTCTTC
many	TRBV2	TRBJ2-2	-	CASKGRVNTGELFF	TGTGCCAGCAAGGGCAGGGTGAACACCGGGGAGCTGTTTTTT
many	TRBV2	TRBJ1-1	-	CASRNDLRRDTEAFF	TGTGCCAGCAGGAACGACCTCAGGAGGGACACTGAAGCTTTCTTT
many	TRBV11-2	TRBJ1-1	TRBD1	CASSNQGGAEAFF	TGTGCCAGCAGCAACCAGGGGGGCGCTGAAGCTTTCTTT
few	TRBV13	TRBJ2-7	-	CASSRGHINYEQYF	TGTGCCAGCAGCCGGGGGCATATTAACTACGAGCAGTACTTC
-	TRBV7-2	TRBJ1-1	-	CASSRFGGTEAFF	TGTGCCAGCAGCCGCTTTGGGGGGACTGAAGCTTTCTTT
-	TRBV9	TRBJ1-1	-	CASSGTPYTEAFF	TGTGCCAGCTCCGGGACACCTTACACTGAAGCTTTCTTT
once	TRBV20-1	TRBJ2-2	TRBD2	CSARDKGLAGGLTGELFF	TGCAGTGCTAGAGACAAAGGACTAGCGGGAGGACTAACCGGGGAGCTGTTTTTT
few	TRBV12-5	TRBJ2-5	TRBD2	CASGPPGLPETQYF	TGTGCTAGTGGTCCCCCGGGACTACCAGAGACCCAGTACTTC
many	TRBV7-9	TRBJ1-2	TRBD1	CASSSDRTLNYGYTF	TGTGCCAGCAGCTCGGACAGGACACTAAACTATGGCTACACCTTC
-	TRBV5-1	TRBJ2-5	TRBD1	CASSLGQGTGTQYF	TGCGCCAGCAGCTTGGGACAGGGAACCGGGACCCAGTACTTC
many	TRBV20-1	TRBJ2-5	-	CSARIGSGWETQYF	TGCAGTGCTAGGATCGGGTCAGGGTGGGAGACCCAGTACTTC
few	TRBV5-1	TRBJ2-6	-	CASSLDATGANVLTF	TGCGCCAGCAGCTTGGATGCGACTGGGGCCAACGTCCTGACTTTC
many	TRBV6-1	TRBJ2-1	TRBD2	CASTAPTSGDNEQFF	TGTGCCAGCACCGCTCCTACTAGCGGGGACAATGAGCAGTTCTTC
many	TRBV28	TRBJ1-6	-	CASNKEGGLYNSPLHF	TGTGCCAGCAACAAGGAGGGGGGCCTTTATAATTCACCCCTCCACTTT
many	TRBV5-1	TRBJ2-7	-	CASSLWVGTSYEQYF	TGCGCCAGCAGCTTGTGGGTAGGGACCTCCTACGAGCAGTACTTC
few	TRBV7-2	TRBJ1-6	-	CASSLGLESSYNSPLHF	TGTGCCAGCAGCTTAGGGCTGGAGAGCTCCTATAATTCACCCCTCCACTTT
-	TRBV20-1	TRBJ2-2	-	CSARDRLAGWELFF	TGCAGTGCTAGAGATAGGTTGGCAGGTTGGGAGCTGTTTTTT
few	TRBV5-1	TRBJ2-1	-	CASSWGPLGVDEQFF	TGCGCCAGCAGCTGGGGACCGCTCGGTGTCGATGAGCAGTTCTTC
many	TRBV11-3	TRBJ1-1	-	CASSFPGTEAFF	TGTGCCAGCAGCTTCCCCGGGACTGAAGCTTTCTTT
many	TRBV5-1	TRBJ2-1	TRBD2	CASSIGLAGNEQFF	TGCGCCAGCAGCATCGGACTAGCCGGCAATGAGCAGTTCTTC
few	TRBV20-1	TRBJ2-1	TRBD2	CSAGGASGRPGSYNEQFF	TGCAGTGCAGGAGGGGCTAGCGGGAGGCCTGGTAGTTACAATGAGCAGTTCTTC
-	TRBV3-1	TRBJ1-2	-	CASSQVGRGYTF	TGTGCCAGCAGCCAAGTGGGCCGTGGCTACACCTTC
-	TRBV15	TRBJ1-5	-	CATSRDTYDQPQHF	TGTGCCACCAGCAGAGATACGTATGATCAGCCCCAGCATTTT
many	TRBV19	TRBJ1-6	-	CASTVTGSGSSPLHF	TGTGCCAGTACCGTGACGGGCAGTGGTTCTTCACCCCTCCACTTT
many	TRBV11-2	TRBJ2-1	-	CASSSKGTPNNEQFF	TGTGCCAGCAGCTCTAAAGGGACTCCTAACAATGAGCAGTTCTTC